One sample yielded the 18 T cell receptor beta chains listed below, sequenced in a study of T cell responses to AZD1222 COVID-19 vaccine. Sequencing used immunoSEQ multiplex PCR; TCRdb keeps in-frame clones, though not all of them. The repertoire holds about 140,000 clones, with around 90% as singletons. Specimen: peripheral blood, collected 28 days after the second dose of the MenACWY control vaccine. These receptors were collected from an adult who received the MenACWY meningococcal vaccine as a control.

This rearrangement joins TRBV6-5 to TRBJ2-1; 8 positions match TRBD1. J was trimmed by 12 bases and V by 5 bases; bases with no gene match: 3. From germline, CDR1 is MNHEY and CDR2 SVGAGI. This CDR3 region has 11 residues. CDR3 amino acids: CASSRQGLQFF. As DNA, the CDR3 is TGTGCCAGCAGTCGACAGGGGTTGCAGTTCTTC.

This sequence joins TRBV3-1 (or the pseudogene TRBV3-2) and TRBJ2-2; TRBD2 matches 12 bases. Trimming took 2 bases from V and 0 from J; bases not matched to a gene: 4. The CDR3 covers 18 residues. In germline, CDR1 is LGHDT, CDR2 YNNKEL (reference sequence). CDR3: CASSQPGTSGPNTGELFF. The CDR3 nucleotides are TGTGCCAGCAGCCAACCAGGGACTAGCGGGCCGAACACCGGGGAGCTGTTTTTT.

This clone is a singleton in its sample. The rearrangement uses TRBV6-2 or TRBV6-3 and TRBJ1-4; the D gene is possibly TRBD1 (6 bases). The CDR3 extends over 14 amino acids. V lost 6 bases to trimming and J lost 7 bases, with 15 bases between them. CDR1 is MNHEY, CDR2 SVGEGT, per germline. This chain's CDR3 is CASSLAGGAEKLFF. The CDR3 region has the DNA TGTGCCAGCAGCCTCGCGGGGGGCGCTGAAAAACTGTTTTTT.

The chain links TRBV7-2 to TRBJ1-1; D is unclear. V was shortened by 2 bases and J by 5 bases, with 6 bases between the two germline ends. Per the germline V gene, CDR1 is SGHTA and CDR2 is FQGNSA. The CDR3 runs 12 residues. CDR3 loop: CASSLIRTEAFF. The CDR3, as DNA: TGTGCCAGCAGCTTAATTAGGACTGAAGCTTTCTTT.

The rearrangement joins TRBV5-1 to TRBJ2-7; tentative D call: TRBD2 (7 bases). In germline, CDR1 is SGHRS, CDR2 YFSETQ. The V and J ends lost 4 bases and 3 bases respectively, with 14 bases between them. The CDR3 loop spans 14 amino acids. The CDR3 coding sequence is TGCGCCAGCAGCCCGAGAGGGGGGGACTACGAGCAGTACTTC. Protein product: CASSPRGGDYEQYF.

J is TRBJ1-1 and V is TRBV27, with a possible D match to TRBD1 (5 bases). Trimming stripped 7 bases from V and 1 base from J, with 13 bases between. Germline V lookup: CDR1 MNHEY, CDR2 SMNVEV (reference sequence). The CDR3 extends over 14 amino acids. CDR3 sequence: CASTDKGRNTEAFF. CDR3 sequence (DNA): TGTGCCAGCACCGATAAGGGGAGGAACACTGAAGCTTTCTTT.

This chain connects TRBV29-1 to TRBJ2-5, with TRBD1 matching 9 bases. The germline gives CDR1 SQVTM, CDR2 ANQGSEA. Trimming took 6 bases from V and 3 from J; bases not matched to a gene: 8. The CDR3 has 14 residues. The CDR3 DNA is TGCAGCGTGGTGGGACAGGGAATTGAAGAGACCCAGTACTTC. As protein: CSVVGQGIEETQYF.

This clone is labeled as medium-sized (0.01 to 0.1%). The same CDR3 arises from other DNA sequences in this sample as well. This chain links TRBV6-4 with TRBJ2-1; 11 bases are a match to TRBD2. The CDR3 contains 15 residues. Trimming cost V 0 bases and J 6 bases; bases outside gene matches: 1. From germline, CDR1 is MRHNA and CDR2 SNTAGT. The CDR3 sequence is CASSDSTSGSNEQFF. In nucleotides, the CDR3 is TGTGCCAGCAGTGACTCAACTAGCGGGAGCAATGAGCAGTTCTTC.

The chain recombines TRBV18 with TRBJ2-1, with D perhaps matching TRBD2 (7 bases). Per the germline V gene, CDR1 is KGHSH and CDR2 is LQKENI. The CDR3 runs to 15 residues. V was trimmed by 2 bases and J by 5 bases, leaving 13 bases between them. CDR3 region: CASSPGGGAHNEQFF. The CDR3 bases are TGTGCCAGCTCACCAGGCGGGGGCGCACACAATGAGCAGTTCTTC.

The chain carries TRBV30 and TRBJ2-5; tentatively, D is TRBD1 (6 bases). This CDR3 is built from 14 residues. V was shortened by 3 bases and J by 5 bases, with 16 bases between the two germline ends. Looked up from germline, CDR1 is GTSNPN and CDR2 is SVGIG (reference sequence). CDR3 residues: CAWSIQGDRETQYF. The CDR3 DNA follows: TGTGCCTGGAGCATACAGGGAGATAGGGAGACCCAGTACTTC.

The V gene is TRBV6-5, the J gene TRBJ2-2; weak D call: TRBD1 (6 bases). Germline-derived CDR1 and CDR2 are MNHEY and SVGAGI. This CDR3 has 15 amino acids. With 2 bases removed from V and 1 base from J, the gap between germline ends came to 8 bases. The CDR3 here is CASSYQGQNTGELFF. The CDR3 nucleotides are TGTGCCAGCAGTTACCAGGGACAGAACACCGGGGAGCTGTTTTTT.

The CDR3: CASSKATGTEKLVTEAFF. CDR3 DNA sequence: TGTGCCAGCAGCAAAGCTACCGGGACAGAGAAGTTGGTCACTGAAGCTTTCTTT. This chain links TRBV21-1 with TRBJ1-1; the table gives TRBD1 as D, unverified against the DNA. TRBV21-1 is a pseudogene locus. The CDR3 extends over 18 amino acids.

The J gene is TRBJ2-1, the V gene TRBV27; 10 positions agree with TRBD2. The V and J ends lost 2 bases and 6 bases, in that order; junction bases with no gene match: 1. The germline gives CDR1 MNHEY, CDR2 SMNVEV (reference sequence). The CDR3 consists of 14 residues. In DNA, the CDR3 is TGTGCCAGCAGTTTAATAGCGGGAGGCAATGAGCAGTTCTTC. It encodes CASSLIAGGNEQFF.

This clone was recorded only once. The chain combines TRBV19 with TRBJ2-2; TRBD2 aligns across 7 bases. Germline CDR1 and CDR2: LNHDA and SQIVND (reference sequence). Germline trimming cut 7 bases from V and 1 base from J; bases unmatched to any gene: 3. The CDR3 is 14 residues long. CDR3 nucleotides: TGTGCCAGTAAACTAGCGTTGAACACCGGGGAGCTGTTTTTT. It specifies CASKLALNTGELFF.

The V gene is TRBV7-9, the J gene TRBJ2-7; D is undetermined. CDR1 is SEHNR and CDR2 is FQNEAQ in the germline V gene (reference sequence). V was pared by 1 base and J by 0 bases, with 7 bases between. CDR3 length: 14 amino acids. The chain's CDR3 is CASSLGVRSYEQYF. In DNA, the CDR3 is TGTGCCAGCAGCTTAGGGGTCCGCTCCTACGAGCAGTACTTC.

This clone was seen more than once but under ten times. The chain combines TRBV9 with TRBJ2-3, with a weak D call TRBD2 (6 bases). Per the germline V gene, CDR1 is SGDLS and CDR2 is YYNGEE. V was cut by 0 bases and J by 0 bases, with 8 bases left in between. The CDR3 loop spans 15 amino acids. CDR3 bases: TGTGCCAGCAGCGTAGTAGCGGCTAGCACAGATACGCAGTATTTT. This codes for CASSVVAASTDTQYF.

This clone has a single count. The genes are TRBV18 and TRBJ2-4; D is ambiguous. CDR3 length: 14 residues. Germline-derived CDR1 and CDR2 are KGHSH and LQKENI. V was trimmed by 6 bases and J by 5 bases, leaving 14 bases between them. The CDR3 DNA follows: TGTGCCAGCTCCCCGCGTGGCTCGGAAAACATTCAGTACTTC. Translated: CASSPRGSENIQYF.

The CDR3 nucleotides are TGTGCCAGCAGCTTAGCTAGTACAGATACGCAGTATTTT. It yields the protein CASSLASTDTQYF. The gene calls are TRBV7-9 and TRBJ2-3, with D hard to call. The CDR3 is 13 residues long. V lost 0 bases to trimming and J lost 3 bases, with 4 bases between them. In germline, CDR1 is SEHNR, CDR2 FQNEAQ (reference sequence).